This T cell receptor (beta chain) was retrieved from a study of blood T cells in healthy people across ages. Study information: Every two T cells gave about one barcoded beta molecule via template switching. Broader study findings: With donor CMV status unknown, expanded clonotype changes were possibly confounded. It was held that the diversity estimates obtained from one million T cells were underestimates. Diversity of TCR beta per million T cells declined in a roughly linear way with age.

A word on this clonotype: The antigen remains unidentified.

CDR3 length: 14 residues. Trimming at V came to 8 bases and at J to 3 bases, leaving 12 bases not matched to a gene. The germline CDR1 and CDR2 sequences are DFQATT and SNEGSKA (reference sequence). A second roughly 6 to 11 cycle PCR used barcoded and J-beta primers. A single record per CDR3 protein comes from TCRdb applying MiXCR to the 5' RACE reads. The data show under 2,000,000 distinct CDR3 sequences, with 49% seen just once and less than 2.5% held by the top ten. The source is a woman between 40 and 50 years old in good health. The V call is TRBV20-1, the J call TRBJ2-7, with 8 positions matching TRBD1. The sequencing sample was made of blood. The CDR3 bases are TGCAGTACTACCGACAGGGGAAGATACTACGAGCAGTACTTC. Its translation: CSTTDRGRYYEQYF.